This TCR beta chain was captured by sequencing in a study of identical twins. The study, taken as a whole, reports: The abundant beta clonotypes from cord blood had fewer insertions, and memory repertoires had none of this. The conclusions drew on cross-sectional statistical analysis instead of tracking the same donors.

The CDR3 covers 13 residues. The germline gives CDR1 LGHDT, CDR2 YNNKEL (reference sequence). V shed 2 bases and J shed 2 bases, with 7 bases lying between them. Each CDR3 protein is one row after TCRdb ran MiXCR on the 5' RACE reads. The sample shows 500,000 or so distinct CDR3 sequences, approximately 15% of them seen only once. The table lists this clonotype with many counts. Its cognate antigen is unknown. These data were also filed under a second study, of yellow fever vaccine responses in identical twins. As reported in that work: As reported, the vaccine T cell response of twins seemed partly convergent and partly personalized.

Sequencing used CD4+ T cells sorted from blood. The rearrangement uses TRBV3-1 and TRBJ2-7, with D unclear. The source of this sequence is a woman under 30 in good health. The CDR3 DNA reads as TGTGCCAGCAGCCAACACAGAGCCTACGAGCAGTACTTC. Translating gives CASSQHRAYEQYF.